The clone carrying this TCR beta chain was counted many times. The antigen is not known. V was trimmed by 0 bases and J by 3 bases, leaving 14 bases between them. CDR3 length: 15 residues. Germline V gene sequence: CDR1 DFQATT, CDR2 SNEGSKA (reference sequence). Time point here: newly diagnosed GD, antithyroid drugs for less than 3 months. Extracted PBMC RNA gave rise to the TCR library. This sample stems from a study of regulatory T cells in long-lasting Graves disease. Notes on the study in general: Persistent disease showed a preference for TRBV28, TRBJ1-2 and TRBJ2-5. TCR diversity was lower in persistent Graves' patients (versus newly diagnosed ones).

HTBI primers from iRepertoire and Arm-PCR of CDR3 regions yielded the TCR beta libraries. Via MiXCR, TCRdb re-called the multiplex PCR reads, giving one row per CDR3 protein. The sample includes about 420,000 distinct CDR3 sequences, approximately 16% of them seen just once. The data also belong to a second study, concerning T cells in Graves' hyperthyroidism and ophthalmopathy. That study reports: First-round RT-PCR with HTBI primers amplified the TCR CDR3 region. Ophthalmopathy got predicted by the model a median roughly 6.1 months before its onset.

V is TRBV20-1 and J is TRBJ1-2; D is possibly TRBD1 (5 bases). This material consisted of peripheral blood mononuclear cells (PBMCs), taken at new diagnosis, from a patient treated with antithyroid drugs. The receptor's source is a woman aged 18-29 years with Graves disease. CDR3 sequence: CSARDLSGRDYGYTF. The CDR3 DNA is TGCAGTGCTAGAGATCTTAGTGGCAGGGACTATGGCTACACCTTC.